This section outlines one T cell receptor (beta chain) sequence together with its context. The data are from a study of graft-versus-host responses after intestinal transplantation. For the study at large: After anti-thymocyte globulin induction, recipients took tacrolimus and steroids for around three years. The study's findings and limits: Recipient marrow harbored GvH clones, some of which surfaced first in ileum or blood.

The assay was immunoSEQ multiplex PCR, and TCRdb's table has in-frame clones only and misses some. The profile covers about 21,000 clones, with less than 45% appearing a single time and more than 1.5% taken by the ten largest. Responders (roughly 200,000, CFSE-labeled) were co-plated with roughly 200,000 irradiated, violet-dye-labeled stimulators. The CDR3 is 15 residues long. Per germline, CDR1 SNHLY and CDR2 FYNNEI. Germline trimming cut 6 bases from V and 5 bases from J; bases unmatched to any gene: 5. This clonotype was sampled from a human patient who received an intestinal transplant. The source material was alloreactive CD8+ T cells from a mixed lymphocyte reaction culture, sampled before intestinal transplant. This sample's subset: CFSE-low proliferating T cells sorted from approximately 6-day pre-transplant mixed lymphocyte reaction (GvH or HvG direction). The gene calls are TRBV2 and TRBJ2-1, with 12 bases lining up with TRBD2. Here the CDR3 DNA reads TGTGCCAGCAGAGATCGGACTAGCGGGAACAATGAGCAGTTCTTC. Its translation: CASRDRTSGNNEQFF. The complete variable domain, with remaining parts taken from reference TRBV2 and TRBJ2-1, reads EPEVTQTPSHQVTQMGQEVILRCVPISNHLYFYWYRQILGQKVEFLVSFYNNEISEKSEIFDDQFSVERPDGSNFTLKIRSTKLEDSAMYFCASRDRTSGNNEQFFGPGTRLTVL.